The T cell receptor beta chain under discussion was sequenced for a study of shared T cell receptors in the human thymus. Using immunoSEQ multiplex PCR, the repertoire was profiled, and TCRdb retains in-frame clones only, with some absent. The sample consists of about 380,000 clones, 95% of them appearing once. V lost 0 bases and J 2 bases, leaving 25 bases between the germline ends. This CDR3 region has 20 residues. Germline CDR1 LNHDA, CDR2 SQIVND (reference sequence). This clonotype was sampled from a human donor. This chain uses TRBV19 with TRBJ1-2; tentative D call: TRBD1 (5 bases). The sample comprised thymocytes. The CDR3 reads CASSIDLRGQGATANYGYTF. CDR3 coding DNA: TGTGCCAGTAGTATAGATCTACGGGGCCAAGGGGCCACGGCAAACTATGGCTACACCTTC.